Each of the 12 T cell receptor beta chains below was sequenced from the same sample in a study of shared clonotypes between healthy human individuals. Only in-frame clones appear in the TCRdb table, and some are missing; sequencing was by immunoSEQ multiplex PCR. The sample carries about 2.3 million clones, more than 85% recorded once. Input material: naive CD4+ T cells from PBMCs. The sample's subset: CD45RA+ positively selected. The receptors were sampled from a man between 18 and 35 years old in good health. Some clones in this sample may be carry-over from other donors' samples.

J is TRBJ2-7 and V is TRBV9; 7 bases map to TRBD2. The V and J ends lost 4 bases and 1 base, in that order; junction bases with no gene match: 5. The CDR3 contains 14 residues. Germline CDR1 is SGDLS and CDR2 is YYNGEE. The chain's CDR3 is CASSSTSESYEQYF. The CDR3 DNA sequence: TGTGCCAGCAGCTCCACTAGCGAGTCCTACGAGCAGTACTTC.

The chain employs TRBV28 and TRBJ1-3; D remains unclear. Per the germline V gene, CDR1 is MDHEN and CDR2 is SYDVKM. Trimming pared 0 bases from V and 8 bases from J, leaving 11 bases between. The CDR3 runs 14 residues. The CDR3 DNA follows: TGTGCCAGCAGTTTATGGGTTTCCCCTTACACCATATATTTT. It codes for CASSLWVSPYTIYF.

The gene calls are TRBV7-9 and TRBJ2-1; 8 nucleotides match TRBD1. V gave up 6 bases and J gave up 0 bases; unmatched junction bases: 4. Germline CDR1 reads SEHNR; CDR2 reads FQNEAQ (reference sequence). The CDR3 consists of 15 residues. CDR3 coding DNA: TGTGCCAGCAGACCCGGACAGGGCTCCTACAATGAGCAGTTCTTC. Translating gives CASRPGQGSYNEQFF.

The chain couples TRBV6-5 to TRBJ2-3; 9 nucleotides align to TRBD1. The ends lost 6 bases at V and 4 bases at J; junction bases unmatched: 8. The CDR3 is made up of 15 amino acids. Germline V CDR1 and CDR2: MNHEY, SVGAGI. CDR3 bases: TGTGCCAGCAGACCACCGGGACAGGGCCCAGATACGCAGTATTTT. Amino acids: CASRPPGQGPDTQYF.

The V gene is TRBV4-1, the J gene TRBJ1-3; no firm D call. Deletions cut 1 base from V and 0 bases from J, with 4 bases between. The CDR3 is made up of 14 amino acids. The germline CDR1 and CDR2 sequences are MGHRA and YSYEKL. The CDR3 sequence: CASSQGSSGNTIYF. CDR3 sequence (DNA): TGCGCCAGCAGCCAAGGGAGCTCTGGAAACACCATATATTTT.

This rearrangement joins TRBV27 to TRBJ2-2; 12 bases line up with TRBD1. Unmatched junction bases numbered 3, after V lost 4 bases and J lost 6 bases. Germline CDR1 and CDR2: MNHEY and SMNVEV (reference sequence). The CDR3 spans 15 residues. The CDR3 coding sequence is TGTGCCAGCAGTTGGGACAGGGGGCTCTCCGGGGAGCTGTTTTTT. Protein: CASSWDRGLSGELFF.

In this sample, this clone turned up once. This rearrangement joins TRBV27 to TRBJ2-1; 8 bases fit TRBD2. J gave up 9 bases and V 6 bases, and 16 bases lay outside the gene matches. CDR3 length: 16 residues. Germline-derived CDR1 and CDR2 are MNHEY and SMNVEV (reference sequence). For the CDR3, the DNA is TGTGCCAGCAGGATAACTCTAGCGGGCCTTGAAAGTGAGCAGTTCTTC. It codes for CASRITLAGLESEQFF.

V and J are TRBV5-6 and TRBJ2-2; D might be TRBD1 or TRBD2, each matching 6 bases. The CDR3 length is 15 residues. The germline gives CDR1 SGHDT, CDR2 YYEEEE. The V and J ends lost 2 bases and 4 bases respectively, with 12 bases between them. CDR3 in DNA: TGTGCCAGCAGCTTTGGGGGGCCCTTCACCGGGGAGCTGTTTTTT. Amino acids: CASSFGGPFTGELFF.

The rearrangement joins TRBV19 to TRBJ2-7, with a weak D call TRBD2 (6 bases). Germline loops: CDR1 LNHDA, CDR2 SQIVND (reference sequence). The CDR3 is 16 residues long. V was trimmed by 1 base and J by 2 bases, leaving 15 bases between them. The CDR3 nucleotides are TGTGCCAGTAGTATAGGGGGAGGAGTGAGGACCTACGAGCAGTACTTC. Encoded protein: CASSIGGGVRTYEQYF.

V usage is TRBV9 and J usage is TRBJ2-7, with 11 bases fitting TRBD1. Germline trimming cut 4 bases from V and 6 bases from J; bases unmatched to any gene: 6. Germline V gives CDR1 SGDLS, CDR2 YYNGEE. The CDR3 runs to 14 residues. The CDR3 DNA reads TGTGCCAGCAGCCCATGGGACAGGGGGTCCGAGCAGTACTTC. It translates to CASSPWDRGSEQYF.

The chain has TRBV10-3 and TRBJ1-2; 7 nucleotides match TRBD1. Per the germline V gene, CDR1 is ENHRY and CDR2 is SYGVKD. The CDR3 loop spans 14 amino acids. The V and J ends lost 6 bases and 4 bases, in that order; junction bases with no gene match: 8. The CDR3 sequence: CAIRADRNLYGYTF. The CDR3 DNA is TGTGCCATCAGGGCGGACAGGAATCTCTATGGCTACACCTTC.

The chain is built from TRBV29-1 and TRBJ2-3; D is uncertain. Trimming cost V 3 bases and J 2 bases, with 6 bases left between them. The CDR3 sequence is 12 residues long. CDR1 is SQVTM, CDR2 ANQGSEA, per germline. CDR3 sequence reads: CSVDETTDTQYF. CDR3 DNA sequence: TGCAGCGTTGATGAGACCACAGATACGCAGTATTTT.